Sequencing of this TCR beta chain was carried out in a study of cytomegalovirus exposure and HLA in healthy donors. There are a few counts of this clone. The target antigen is unknown. The PCR employed 60 Vbeta primers together with 13 Jbeta primers. Using immunoSEQ multiplex PCR, the repertoire was profiled, and TCRdb retains in-frame clones only, with some absent. Here the sample spans 130,000 to 150,000 clones, roughly 80% being singletons. General study results and limits: Earlier analysis yielded a pattern in which most TCR beta V segments were productive about 87% or about 30% of the time. Among TCR beta chains, those listed as cytomegalovirus-associated numbered some 170. It was reported that the classifier diagnosed cytomegalovirus status with high specificity and sensitivity in both the original and validation cohorts. Many donors shared some public TCRs, even though most TCR sequences were rare.

The sample was PBMCs. This receptor was obtained from a male donor in good health and CMV-seronegative.

The CDR3 protein is CASSFTQGSTEAFF. CDR3 in DNA: TGTGCCAGCAGCTTCACCCAGGGAAGCACTGAAGCTTTCTTT. The V call is TRBV11-2, the J call TRBJ1-1; D may be TRBD1 (5 bases). The CDR3 totals 14 residues. Trimming stripped 3 bases from V and 4 bases from J, with 12 bases between. Germline V CDR1 and CDR2: SGHAT, FQNNGV.